Listed here are 20 T cell receptor beta chains from one sample, sequenced in a study of vaccination and CD4 T cells after COVID-19. Oncomine TCR Beta short-read sequencing was applied to DNA from cultured CD4+ T cells. Each CDR3 protein gets one entry after TCRdb re-called the PCR reads with MiXCR. Of about 14,000 distinct CDR3 sequences listed, roughly 43% are singletons. Described treatment: approximately nine-day PBMC culture with coronavirus spike peptide pools or control peptides (ViraFEST assay). No antigen has been assigned to these receptors. Input material: cultured CD4+ T cells from blood. The receptors shown here come from a human donor with COVID-19.

This clonotype appeared a few times. The chain joins TRBV15 to TRBJ1-1; D is ambiguous. This CDR3 spans 13 amino acids. Trimming took off 0 bases at V and 8 bases at J, with 10 bases between the two ends. Germline CDR1 reads LNHNV; CDR2 reads YYDKDF (reference sequence). The CDR3 DNA is TGTGCCACCAGCAGAGATGGCCAGATGGAAGCTTTCTTT. Protein sequence: CATSRDGQMEAFF.

The chain couples TRBV20-1 to TRBJ2-5, with TRBD2 identical over 8 bases. The CDR3 covers 19 residues. After removal of 2 bases from V and 6 bases from J, the junction contained 23 bases not matched to a gene. Germline values: CDR1 DFQATT, CDR2 SNEGSKA (reference sequence). The CDR3 is CSARIPGFSGTSGVQTQYF. The CDR3 region has the DNA TGCAGTGCTAGAATCCCTGGTTTCTCGGGGACTAGTGGTGTTCAGACCCAGTACTTC.

A few counts support this clonotype. The gene calls are TRBV11-2 and TRBJ2-1; 11 bases match TRBD2. The ends lost 6 bases at V and 4 bases at J; junction bases unmatched: 5. Germline lookup yields CDR1 SGHAT and CDR2 FQNNGV. The CDR3 spans 15 residues. The CDR3 spells CASSRSGGAYNEQFF. In DNA form, the CDR3 reads TGTGCCAGCAGTCGTAGCGGGGGGGCTTACAATGAGCAGTTCTTC.

The V and J genes are TRBV28 and TRBJ2-2; 8 bases match TRBD1. Germline V lookup: CDR1 MDHEN, CDR2 SYDVKM. Germline trimming cut 10 bases from V and 0 bases from J; bases unmatched to any gene: 4. The CDR3 loop spans 14 amino acids. CDR3 sequence (DNA): TGTGCCATCTTGGACAGGGCGAACACCGGGGAGCTGTTTTTT. Its translation: CAILDRANTGELFF.

The chain links TRBV12-3 or TRBV12-4 to TRBJ1-5; D unresolved. The CDR3 sequence is 14 residues long. V was trimmed by 2 bases and J by 5 bases, leaving 10 bases between them. The CDR3 loop is CASSLRGSDQPQHF. The CDR3 coding sequence is TGTGCCAGCAGTTTAAGAGGGTCGGATCAGCCCCAGCATTTT.

There are a few counts of this clonotype. The gene calls are TRBV29-1 and TRBJ2-5, with D perhaps TRBD2 (7 bases). V was shortened by 7 bases and J by 5 bases, with 14 bases between the two germline ends. This CDR3 is 12 amino acids long. Germline CDR1 and CDR2: SQVTM and ANQGSEA. CDR3 residues: CSAEGGGETQYF. For the CDR3, the DNA is TGCAGCGCCGAGGGGGGAGGGGAGACCCAGTACTTC.

The chain employs TRBV11-3 and TRBJ1-1; 10 bases match TRBD1. The CDR3 contains 17 residues. Per the germline V gene, CDR1 is SGHNT and CDR2 is YENEEA. J gave up 5 bases and V 5 bases, and 14 bases lay outside the gene matches. The CDR3 here is CASSPDLRDRGKTEAFF. The DNA of the CDR3 is TGTGCCAGCAGCCCAGACCTTCGGGACAGGGGTAAGACTGAAGCTTTCTTT.

The gene calls are TRBV20-1 and TRBJ2-1, with 8 bases lining up with TRBD2. The CDR3 is made up of 14 amino acids. Trimming removed 1 base from V and 4 bases from J; junction bases left unmatched: 3. CDR1 is DFQATT and CDR2 is SNEGSKA in the germline V gene (reference sequence). DNA for the CDR3: TGCAGTGCTAGAGGCCAGCGGGGGTACAATGAGCAGTTCTTC. Protein: CSARGQRGYNEQFF.

The genes are TRBV2 and TRBJ2-7; weak D call: TRBD1 (6 bases). Trimming removed 6 bases at V and 2 bases at J, with 14 bases between. The germline CDR1 and CDR2 sequences are SNHLY and FYNNEI. The CDR3 is 14 amino acids. The CDR3 sequence is CASSRTAGTYEQYF. CDR3 DNA sequence: TGTGCCAGCAGCCGGACAGCAGGGACCTACGAGCAGTACTTC.

There are a few counts of this clonotype. The junction differs from germline at one of its ends, possibly a read error. This chain connects TRBV7-6 to TRBJ2-5, with 13 bases lining up with TRBD2. Germline V lookup: CDR1 SGHVS, CDR2 FNYEAQ. This CDR3 has 16 amino acids. In DNA form, the CDR3 reads TGTGCTAGCAGCGCCTCACTAGCGGGGGGGAAAGAGACCCAGTACTTC. Its protein is CASSASLAGGKETQYF.

This clonotype has only a few counts. The V call is TRBV24-1, the J call TRBJ2-7; D is unclear. V was cut by 10 bases and J by 2 bases, with 14 bases left in between. Germline V lookup: CDR1 KGHDR, CDR2 SFDVKD. The CDR3 has 13 amino acids. CDR3 sequence (DNA): TGTGCCACGTCCCGTGGGGATACCTACGAGCAGTACTTC. This codes for CATSRGDTYEQYF.

The chain uses TRBV4-1 and TRBJ1-5, with D possibly TRBD1 on 5 matching bases. V was clipped by 3 bases and J by 3 bases, with 15 bases between them. The CDR3 extends over 16 amino acids. The germline CDR1 and CDR2 sequences are MGHRA and YSYEKL. Written as DNA, the CDR3 is TGCGCCAGCAGCCACGGCAGGGCAATTTTCAATCAGCCCCAGCATTTT. Its translation is CASSHGRAIFNQPQHF.

This clonotype is judged large. V is TRBV6-5 and J is TRBJ2-1; 8 bases are shared with TRBD1. Germline CDR1 MNHEY, CDR2 SVGAGI. CDR3 length: 15 amino acids. V dropped 4 bases and J dropped 8; count of bases not matched to a gene: 10. In DNA, the CDR3 is TGTGCCAGCAGTTCAGCCCAGGGGGCTCCCCATGAGCAGTTCTTC. Its translation: CASSSAQGAPHEQFF.

The gene calls are TRBV6-1 and TRBJ1-2; D is undetermined. The CDR3 spans 13 residues. The germline gives CDR1 MNHNS, CDR2 SASEGT. V shed 6 bases and J shed 7 bases, with 15 bases lying between them. CDR3 nucleotide sequence: TGTGCCAGCAGCCAGCGGCAGGCGGGTGGCTACACCTTC. Translated, it gives CASSQRQAGGYTF.

The CDR3, as DNA: TGTGCCAGCAGCTTAGAAAATTCACCCCTCCACTTT. Translated: CASSLENSPLHF. The chain uses TRBV7-9 and TRBJ1-6; D unclear. CDR1 is SEHNR, CDR2 FQNEAQ, per germline (reference sequence). The CDR3 sequence is 12 residues long. Trimming took 1 base from V and 7 from J, leaving 2 bases between them.

This clonotype turned up a few times. The rearrangement uses TRBV6-1 and TRBJ1-5; 8 positions agree with TRBD1. From germline, CDR1 is MNHNS and CDR2 SASEGT. Trimming cost V 6 bases and J 8 bases; bases outside gene matches: 6. The CDR3 consists of 13 residues. The CDR3: CASSDRGREPQHF. CDR3 nucleotide sequence: TGTGCCAGCAGCGACAGGGGTAGGGAGCCCCAGCATTTT.

This chain joins TRBV2 and TRBJ1-5; the D is unclear. The CDR3 has 13 residues. CDR1 SNHLY and CDR2 FYNNEI come from the germline V gene. Trimming took 8 bases from V and 5 from J, leaving 13 bases between them. CDR3 region: CASEAGIDQPQHF. The CDR3 bases are TGTGCCAGCGAGGCGGGTATAGATCAGCCCCAGCATTTT.

DNA of the CDR3: TGTGCCAGCAAATCGGGGCTGGGGAGAGAGACCCAGTACTTC. It translates to CASKSGLGRETQYF. The rearrangement uses TRBV2 and TRBJ2-5; the D call may be TRBD1 or TRBD2 (5 bases each). This CDR3 is built from 14 residues. Trimming cost V 7 bases and J 4 bases, with 16 bases left between them. Germline V gene data show CDR1 as SNHLY and CDR2 as FYNNEI.

J is TRBJ1-1 and V is TRBV15; a possible D gene is TRBD1 (6 bases). CDR1 and CDR2 (germline): LNHNV, YYDKDF (reference sequence). Trimming took 4 bases from V and 1 from J, leaving 7 bases between them. This CDR3 comprises 13 residues. This CDR3 reads CATSTDRNTEAFF. DNA for the CDR3: TGTGCCACCAGCACGGACAGGAACACTGAAGCTTTCTTT.

The V call is TRBV7-2, the J call TRBJ2-5; a weak D match, TRBD1 (5 bases). The V gene's germline CDR1 is SGHTA and CDR2 FQGNSA. The CDR3 spans 12 residues. Trimming pared 5 bases from V and 6 bases from J, leaving 10 bases between. This CDR3 is CASSTGTQTQYF. CDR3 nucleotide sequence: TGTGCCAGCAGCACAGGCACGCAGACCCAGTACTTC.